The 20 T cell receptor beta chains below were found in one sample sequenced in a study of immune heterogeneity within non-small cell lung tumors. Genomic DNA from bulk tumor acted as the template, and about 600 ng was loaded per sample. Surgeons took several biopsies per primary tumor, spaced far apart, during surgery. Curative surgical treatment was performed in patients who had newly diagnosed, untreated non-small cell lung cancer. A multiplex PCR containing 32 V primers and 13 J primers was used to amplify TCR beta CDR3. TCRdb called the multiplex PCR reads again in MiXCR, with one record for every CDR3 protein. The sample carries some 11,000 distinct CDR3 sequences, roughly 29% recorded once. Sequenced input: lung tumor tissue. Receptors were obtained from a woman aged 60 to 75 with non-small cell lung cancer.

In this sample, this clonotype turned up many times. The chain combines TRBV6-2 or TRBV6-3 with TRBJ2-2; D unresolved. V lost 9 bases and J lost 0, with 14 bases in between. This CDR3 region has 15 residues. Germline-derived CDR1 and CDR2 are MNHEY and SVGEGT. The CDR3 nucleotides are TGTGCCAGTAAAAAATTCGTCGCGAACACCGGGGAGCTGTTTTTT. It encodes CASKKFVANTGELFF.

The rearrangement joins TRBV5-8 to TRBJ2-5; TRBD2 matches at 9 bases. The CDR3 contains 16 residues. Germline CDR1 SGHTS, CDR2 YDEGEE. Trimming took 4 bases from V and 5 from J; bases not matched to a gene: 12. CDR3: CASSPLGGRAWETQYF. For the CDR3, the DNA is TGTGCCAGCAGCCCGCTCGGCGGGAGGGCCTGGGAGACCCAGTACTTC.

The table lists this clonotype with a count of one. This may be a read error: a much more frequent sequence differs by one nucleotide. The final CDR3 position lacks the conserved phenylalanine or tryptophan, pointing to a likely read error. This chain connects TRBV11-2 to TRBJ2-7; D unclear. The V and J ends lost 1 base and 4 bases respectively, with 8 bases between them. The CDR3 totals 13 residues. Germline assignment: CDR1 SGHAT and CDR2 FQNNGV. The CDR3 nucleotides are TGTGCCAGCAGCTTAGCGAGACCGTACGAGCAGTACTAC. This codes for CASSLARPYEQYY.

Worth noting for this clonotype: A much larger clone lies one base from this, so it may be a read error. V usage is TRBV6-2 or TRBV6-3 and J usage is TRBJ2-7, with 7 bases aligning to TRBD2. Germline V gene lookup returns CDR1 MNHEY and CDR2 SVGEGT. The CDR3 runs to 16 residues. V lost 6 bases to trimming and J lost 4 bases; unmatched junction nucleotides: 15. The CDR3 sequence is CASRLREAGDWYEQYF. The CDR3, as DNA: TGTGCCAGCAGGTTACGGGAGGCGGGGGATTGGTACGAGCAGTACTTC.

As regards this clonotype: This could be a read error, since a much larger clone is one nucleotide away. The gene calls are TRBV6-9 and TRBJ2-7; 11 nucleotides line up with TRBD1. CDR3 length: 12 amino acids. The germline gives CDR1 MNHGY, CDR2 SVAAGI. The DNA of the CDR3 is TGCGCCAGCAGGGGGACAGGGGGCGAGCAGTACTTC. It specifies CASRGTGGEQYF.

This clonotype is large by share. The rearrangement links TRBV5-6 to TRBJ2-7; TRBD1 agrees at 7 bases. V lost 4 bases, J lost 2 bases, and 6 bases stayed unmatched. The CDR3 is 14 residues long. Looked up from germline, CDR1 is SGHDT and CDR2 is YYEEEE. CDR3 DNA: TGTGCCAGCAGCGCTACGGGACAGCCCTACGAGCAGTACTTC. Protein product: CASSATGQPYEQYF.

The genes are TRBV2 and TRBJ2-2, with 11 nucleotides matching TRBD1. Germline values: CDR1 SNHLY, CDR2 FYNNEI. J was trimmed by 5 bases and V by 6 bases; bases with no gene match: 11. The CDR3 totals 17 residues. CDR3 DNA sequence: TGTGCCAGCAGCAGAGTCAAGGGACAGGGGGTAACCGGGGAGCTGTTTTTT. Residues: CASSRVKGQGVTGELFF. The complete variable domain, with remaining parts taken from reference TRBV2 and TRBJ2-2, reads EPEVTQTPSHQVTQMGQEVILRCVPISNHLYFYWYRQILGQKVEFLVSFYNNEISEKSEIFDDQFSVERPDGSNFTLKIRSTKLEDSAMYFCASSRVKGQGVTGELFFGEGSRLTVL.

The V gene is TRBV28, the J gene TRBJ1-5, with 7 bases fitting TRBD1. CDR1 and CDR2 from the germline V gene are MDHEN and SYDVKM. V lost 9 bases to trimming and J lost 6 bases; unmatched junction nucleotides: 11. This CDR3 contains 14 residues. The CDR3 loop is CASHPSRGVQPQHF. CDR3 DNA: TGTGCCAGTCACCCTTCCAGGGGGGTTCAGCCCCAGCATTTT.

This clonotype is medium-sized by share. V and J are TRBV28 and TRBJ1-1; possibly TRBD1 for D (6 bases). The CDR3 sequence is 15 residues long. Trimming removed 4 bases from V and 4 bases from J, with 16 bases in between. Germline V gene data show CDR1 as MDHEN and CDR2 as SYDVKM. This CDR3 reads CASSYRGRGGTEAFF. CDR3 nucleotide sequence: TGTGCCAGCAGTTACCGGGGGCGCGGCGGCACTGAAGCTTTCTTT.

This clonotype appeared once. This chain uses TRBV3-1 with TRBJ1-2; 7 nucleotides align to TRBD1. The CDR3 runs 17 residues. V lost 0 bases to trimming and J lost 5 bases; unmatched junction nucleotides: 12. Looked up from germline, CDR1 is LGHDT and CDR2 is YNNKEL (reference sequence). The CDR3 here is CASSQDLRGRGWYGYTF. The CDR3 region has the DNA TGTGCCAGCAGCCAAGATCTTAGGGGCAGGGGGTGGTATGGCTACACCTTC.

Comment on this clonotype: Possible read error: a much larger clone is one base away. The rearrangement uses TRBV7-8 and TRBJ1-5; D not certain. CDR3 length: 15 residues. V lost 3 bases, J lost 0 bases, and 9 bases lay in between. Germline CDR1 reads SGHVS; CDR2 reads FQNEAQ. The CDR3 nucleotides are TGTGCCAGCAGCTTCGGTGACGGTAGCAATCAGCCCCAGCATTTT. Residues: CASSFGDGSNQPQHF.

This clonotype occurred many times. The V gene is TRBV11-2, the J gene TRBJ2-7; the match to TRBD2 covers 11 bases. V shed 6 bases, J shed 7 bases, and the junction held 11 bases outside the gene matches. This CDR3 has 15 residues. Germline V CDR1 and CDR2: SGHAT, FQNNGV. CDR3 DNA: TGTGCCAGCAGATCTCCGGGACTAGCGGTCCGGGAGCAGTACTTC. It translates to CASRSPGLAVREQYF.

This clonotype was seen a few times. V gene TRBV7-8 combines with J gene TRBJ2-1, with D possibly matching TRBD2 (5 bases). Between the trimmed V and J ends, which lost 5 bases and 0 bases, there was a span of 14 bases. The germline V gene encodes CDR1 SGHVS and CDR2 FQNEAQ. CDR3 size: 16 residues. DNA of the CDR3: TGTGCCAGCAGCCTGGGTAGCGCCAGCTCCTACAATGAGCAGTTCTTC. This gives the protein CASSLGSASSYNEQFF.

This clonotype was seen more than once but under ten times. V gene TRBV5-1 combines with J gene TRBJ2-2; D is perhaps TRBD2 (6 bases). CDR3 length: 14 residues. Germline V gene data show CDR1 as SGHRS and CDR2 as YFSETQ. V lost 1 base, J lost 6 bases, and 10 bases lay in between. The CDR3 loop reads CASSLREEAGELFF. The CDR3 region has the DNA TGCGCCAGCAGCTTGAGGGAGGAAGCCGGGGAGCTGTTTTTT.

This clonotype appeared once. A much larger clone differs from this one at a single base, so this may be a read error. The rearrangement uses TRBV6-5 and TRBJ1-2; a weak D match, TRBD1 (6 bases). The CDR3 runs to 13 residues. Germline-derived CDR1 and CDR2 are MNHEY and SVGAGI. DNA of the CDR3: TGTGCCAGCAGTTACGGACAGAACTATAGCTACACCTTC. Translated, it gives CASSYGQNYSYTF.

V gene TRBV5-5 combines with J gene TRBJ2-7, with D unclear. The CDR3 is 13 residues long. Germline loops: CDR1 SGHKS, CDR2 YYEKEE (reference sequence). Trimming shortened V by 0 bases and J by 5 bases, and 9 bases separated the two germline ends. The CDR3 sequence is CASSLGGFDEQYF. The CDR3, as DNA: TGTGCCAGCAGCTTGGGGGGTTTCGACGAGCAGTACTTC.

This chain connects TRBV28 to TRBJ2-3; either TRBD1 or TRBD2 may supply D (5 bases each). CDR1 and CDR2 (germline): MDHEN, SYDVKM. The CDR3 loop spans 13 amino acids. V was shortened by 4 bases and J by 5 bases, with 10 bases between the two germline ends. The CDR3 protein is CASSYSRGDTQYF. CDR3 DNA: TGTGCCAGCAGTTACTCGAGGGGAGATACGCAGTATTTT.

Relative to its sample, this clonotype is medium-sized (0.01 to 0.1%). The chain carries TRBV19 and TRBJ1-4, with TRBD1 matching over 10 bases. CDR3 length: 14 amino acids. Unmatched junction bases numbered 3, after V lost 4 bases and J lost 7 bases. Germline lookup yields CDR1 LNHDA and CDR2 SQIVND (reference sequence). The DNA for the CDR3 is TGTGCCAGTAGTACGACAGGGGGCGGTGAAAAACTGTTTTTT. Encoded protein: CASSTTGGGEKLFF. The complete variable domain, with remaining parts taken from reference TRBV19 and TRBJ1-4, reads DGGITQSPKYLFRKEGQNVTLSCEQNLNHDAMYWYRQDPGQGLRLIYYSQIVNDFQKGDIAEGYSVSREKKESFPLTVTSAQKNPTAFYLCASSTTGGGEKLFFGSGTQLSVL.

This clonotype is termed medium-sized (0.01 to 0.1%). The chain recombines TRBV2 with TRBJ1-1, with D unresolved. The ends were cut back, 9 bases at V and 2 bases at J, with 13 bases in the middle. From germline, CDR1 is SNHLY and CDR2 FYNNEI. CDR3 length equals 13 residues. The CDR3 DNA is TGTGCCAGTTCATCCCGGCCTAACACTGAAGCTTTCTTT. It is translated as CASSSRPNTEAFF.

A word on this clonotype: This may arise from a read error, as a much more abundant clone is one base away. The CDR3 bases are TGTGCCACCATTGTCGGGCACCAGCATTTT. Translating it yields CATIVGHQHF. The chain is built from TRBV24-1 and TRBJ1-5; D not resolved. The CDR3 contains 10 residues. Trimming pared 8 bases from V and 12 bases from J, leaving 10 bases between. Germline V CDR1 and CDR2: KGHDR, SFDVKD.